The 26 T cell receptor beta chains given below trace back to one sample, sequenced in a study of cytomegalovirus exposure and HLA in healthy donors. Profiled with immunoSEQ multiplex PCR; TCRdb holds only in-frame clones, not every one. The table lists about 260,000 clones, 90% of them singletons. Sequences were obtained from PBMCs. Every receptor here comes from a woman in her twenties or thirties in good health and CMV-seronegative.

The chain has TRBV2 and TRBJ2-7; 7 bases fit TRBD2. CDR3 length: 14 residues. V lost 0 bases and J lost 6; bases outside the gene matches: 5. The V gene's germline CDR1 is SNHLY and CDR2 FYNNEI. The CDR3 region is CASSEAYRGGEQYF. The CDR3 region has the DNA TGTGCCAGCAGTGAAGCTTACCGCGGGGGCGAGCAGTACTTC.

This clone came up once. The V gene is TRBV28, the J gene TRBJ1-5, with D perhaps TRBD1 (5 bases). Between the trimmed V and J ends, which lost 7 bases and 0 bases, there was a span of 16 bases. CDR1 is MDHEN and CDR2 is SYDVKM in the germline V gene. This CDR3 has 16 amino acids. This CDR3 reads CASIPSGLYSNQPQHF. In nucleotides, the CDR3 is TGTGCCAGCATTCCATCGGGGCTTTATAGCAATCAGCCCCAGCATTTT. The full variable domain, its missing parts supplied by reference TRBV28 and TRBJ1-5, is DVKVTQSSRYLVKRTGEKVFLECVQDMDHENMFWYRQDPGLGLRLIYFSYDVKMKEKGDIPEGYSVSREKKERFSLILESASTNQTSMYLCASIPSGLYSNQPQHFGDGTRLSIL.

This clone has only one observation. The chain combines TRBV7-7 with TRBJ2-2, with a possible D match to TRBD2 (6 bases). Trimming shortened V by 3 bases and J by 2 bases, and 10 bases separated the two germline ends. CDR1 is SSHAT, CDR2 FNYEAQ, per germline (reference sequence). The CDR3 covers 15 residues. The CDR3 protein is CASSLSGFNTGELFF. The CDR3 nucleotides read TGTGCCAGCAGCTTGAGCGGGTTCAACACCGGGGAGCTGTTTTTT.

This chain joins TRBV4-1 and TRBJ1-4; TRBD1 might be the D (6 bases). CDR3 length: 18 amino acids. CDR1 and CDR2 from the germline V gene are MGHRA and YSYEKL. V shed 0 bases and J shed 5 bases, with 19 bases lying between them. This CDR3 is CASSQDNLAAGGNEKLFF. CDR3 nucleotide sequence: TGCGCCAGCAGCCAAGATAATTTGGCAGCCGGGGGCAATGAAAAACTGTTTTTT.

The chain joins TRBV6-6 to TRBJ1-2; 7 nucleotides agree with TRBD1. CDR1 is MNHNY, CDR2 SVGAGI, per germline (reference sequence). Trimming cost V 6 bases and J 6 bases; bases outside gene matches: 4. The CDR3 loop spans 12 amino acids. The CDR3 here is CASRAGGDGYTF. The DNA of the CDR3 is TGTGCCAGCAGAGCAGGGGGGGATGGCTACACCTTC.

The V and J genes are TRBV2 and TRBJ2-7, with TRBD1 as a possible D gene (5 bases). The germline V gene has CDR1 SNHLY and CDR2 FYNNEI. This CDR3 has 14 residues. With 4 bases removed from V and 3 bases from J, the gap between germline ends came to 13 bases. As DNA, the CDR3 is TGTGCCAGCAGTGTGGGGCCAGGGAACTACGAGCAGTACTTC. Its protein product is CASSVGPGNYEQYF.

The rearrangement links TRBV4-2 to TRBJ2-7; D is possibly TRBD1 or TRBD2 (5 bases each). The germline V gene encodes CDR1 LGHNA and CDR2 YNFKEQ. Trimming stripped 0 bases from V and 6 bases from J, with 9 bases between. There are 13 residues in the CDR3. The CDR3 nucleotides read TGTGCCAGCAGCCAAGATTGGGACCGCGAGCAGTACTTC. Protein sequence: CASSQDWDREQYF.

This chain links TRBV9 with TRBJ2-7; D perhaps matches TRBD2 (6 bases). V gave up 4 bases and J gave up 2 bases, with 13 bases separating them. The germline V gene has CDR1 SGDLS and CDR2 YYNGEE. The CDR3 has 14 amino acids. CDR3 amino acids: CASSRRDSTYEQYF. The CDR3 DNA sequence: TGTGCCAGCAGCCGTAGGGACTCCACCTACGAGCAGTACTTC.

The gene calls are TRBV5-5 and TRBJ2-7, with D unresolved. V lost 2 bases and J lost 3, with 9 bases in between. The CDR3 sequence is 13 residues long. Looked up from germline, CDR1 is SGHKS and CDR2 is YYEKEE (reference sequence). Written as DNA, the CDR3 is TGTGCCAGCAGCTTAGCTGTTGACTACGAGCAGTACTTC. Encoded protein: CASSLAVDYEQYF.

The V gene is TRBV11-2, the J gene TRBJ2-7; no definite D call. In germline, CDR1 is SGHAT, CDR2 FQNNGV. This CDR3 is built from 13 residues. V was pared by 2 bases and J by 1 base, with 6 bases between. CDR3 bases: TGTGCCAGCAGCTTAAGCCCATCCTACGAGCAGTACTTC. Amino acids: CASSLSPSYEQYF. The full variable domain, in which reference TRBV11-2 and TRBJ2-7 provide the parts outside the CDR3, is EAGVAQSPRYKIIEKRQSVAFWCNPISGHATLYWYQQILGQGPKLLIQFQNNGVVDDSQLPKDRFSAERLKGVDSTLKIQPAKLEDSAVYLCASSLSPSYEQYFGPGTRLTVT.

CDR3 sequence (DNA): TGTGCCAGCAGCCAAGAGTCCCCCTACGAGCAGTACTTC. It codes for CASSQESPYEQYF. The rearrangement uses TRBV4-2 and TRBJ2-7; no definite D call. Germline loops: CDR1 LGHNA, CDR2 YNFKEQ. This CDR3 spans 13 amino acids. With 0 bases removed from V and 2 bases from J, the gap between germline ends came to 5 bases.

The chain couples TRBV30 to TRBJ2-7, with D perhaps TRBD1 or TRBD2 (5 bases each). Germline CDR1 and CDR2: GTSNPN and SVGIG (reference sequence). Deletions cut 3 bases from V and 5 bases from J, with 17 bases between. There are 14 residues in the CDR3. This CDR3 is CAWRTGTVINEQYF. The CDR3 DNA follows: TGTGCCTGGAGGACCGGGACGGTGATAAACGAGCAGTACTTC.

The CDR3 reads CASSLGLAGNNEQFF. In DNA, the CDR3 is TGTGCCAGCAGTTTGGGACTAGCGGGAAACAATGAGCAGTTCTTC. This chain uses TRBV6-6 with TRBJ2-1; 13 bases fit TRBD2. Trimming at V came to 4 bases and at J to 5 bases, leaving 2 bases not matched to a gene. Per germline, CDR1 MNHNY and CDR2 SVGAGI (reference sequence). CDR3 length: 15 residues.

The V call is TRBV28, the J call TRBJ2-5; 9 nucleotides line up with TRBD1. The CDR3 sequence is 13 residues long. The junction had 6 bases not matched to a gene; V was cut back by 8 bases and J by 5 bases. CDR1 and CDR2 (germline): MDHEN, SYDVKM. The CDR3 region is CASAGTGQETQYF. CDR3 DNA: TGTGCCAGCGCTGGGACAGGGCAGGAGACCCAGTACTTC.

The rearrangement uses TRBV7-9 and TRBJ2-2; D unclear. Trimming took 5 bases from V and 6 from J, leaving 4 bases between them. The CDR3 consists of 11 residues. CDR1 and CDR2 from the germline V gene are SEHNR and FQNEAQ (reference sequence). CDR3 nucleotides: TGTGCCAGCAGCGCCTCCGGGGAGCTGTTTTTT. Encoded protein: CASSASGELFF.

In DNA form, the CDR3 reads TGTGCCAGCAGCTCCCGACAGGGAACTAATGAAAAACTGTTTTTT. It is translated as CASSSRQGTNEKLFF. The J gene is TRBJ1-4, the V gene TRBV7-9; 7 bases match TRBD1. The CDR3 extends over 15 amino acids. The J segment lost 1 base and the V segment lost 4 bases, leaving 3 bases of the junction unmatched. Germline values: CDR1 SEHNR, CDR2 FQNEAQ (reference sequence).

This chain connects TRBV4-1 to TRBJ2-7; D may be TRBD1 (6 bases). This CDR3 is built from 13 residues. V dropped 0 bases and J dropped 7 bases, with 10 bases sitting between them. CDR1 and CDR2 from the germline V gene are MGHRA and YSYEKL. DNA for the CDR3: TGCGCCAGCAGCCAAGATCAGGGGCCTGAGCAGTACTTC. It codes for CASSQDQGPEQYF.

CDR3 amino acids: CSAWQGEGQPQHF. The CDR3 DNA is TGCAGCGCCTGGCAGGGTGAAGGTCAGCCCCAGCATTTT. The chain joins TRBV29-1 to TRBJ1-5; D perhaps matches TRBD1 (5 bases). Germline-derived CDR1 and CDR2 are SQVTM and ANQGSEA. V was clipped by 7 bases and J by 6 bases, with 16 bases between them. The CDR3 extends over 13 amino acids.

CDR3 amino acids: CASLAGPSPTGELFF. DNA of the CDR3: TGTGCCAGTTTAGCGGGACCTTCTCCTACCGGGGAGCTGTTTTTT. The chain joins TRBV6-5 to TRBJ2-2; 8 bases agree with TRBD2. The CDR3 has 15 amino acids. The germline gives CDR1 MNHEY, CDR2 SVGAGI. The junction had 11 bases not matched to a gene; V was cut back by 9 bases and J by 5 bases.

This chain connects TRBV27 to TRBJ2-2, with D possibly TRBD1 on 6 matching bases. The CDR3 extends over 15 amino acids. V lost 6 bases and J 4 bases, leaving 15 bases between the germline ends. Germline V gene data show CDR1 as MNHEY and CDR2 as SMNVEV (reference sequence). CDR3 protein: CASRFRGTSTGELFF. CDR3 nucleotide sequence: TGTGCCAGCAGATTTCGTGGGACAAGCACCGGGGAGCTGTTTTTT.

This chain joins TRBV10-3 and TRBJ2-5; D call uncertain. V was clipped by 10 bases and J by 5 bases, with 11 bases between them. Germline CDR1 ENHRY, CDR2 SYGVKD. The length of the CDR3 is 11 residues. The CDR3 loop is CATGSSETQYF. DNA of the CDR3: TGTGCCACCGGGTCCTCCGAGACCCAGTACTTC.

This clone has only a few counts. This sequence joins TRBV7-8 and TRBJ2-7; TRBD1 matches 9 bases. V shed 5 bases, J shed 4 bases, and the junction held 12 bases outside the gene matches. The CDR3 totals 16 residues. CDR1 and CDR2 from the germline V gene are SGHVS and FQNEAQ. CDR3 nucleotides: TGTGCCAGCAGCCGCCCGTCAGGGACAGGGCGGTACGAGCAGTACTTC. Translating it yields CASSRPSGTGRYEQYF.

V and J are TRBV4-1 and TRBJ1-1; D unclear. The CDR3 runs to 14 residues. V was cut by 4 bases and J by 0 bases, with 9 bases left in between. CDR1 and CDR2 from the germline V gene are MGHRA and YSYEKL. As DNA, the CDR3 is TGCGCCAGCAGCCTAGTGGGGATGAACACTGAAGCTTTCTTT. It is translated as CASSLVGMNTEAFF.

This clone showed up just once. The rearrangement joins TRBV7-9 to TRBJ1-1, with a tentative D call TRBD1 (6 bases). CDR1 is SEHNR and CDR2 is FQNEAQ in the germline V gene (reference sequence). The ends were cut back, 5 bases at V and 4 bases at J, with 20 bases in the middle. The CDR3 spans 16 residues. The CDR3 DNA follows: TGTGCCAGCAGCCGCACCTGGGGGGGGGCGGGCACTGAAGCTTTCTTT. Translated, it gives CASSRTWGGAGTEAFF.

This clone was observed a single time. The genes are TRBV4-2 and TRBJ2-7, with 7 bases matching TRBD2. Germline V gene lookup returns CDR1 LGHNA and CDR2 YNFKEQ. With 0 bases clipped from V and 7 bases from J, the junction kept 9 bases outside the gene matches. The CDR3 is 15 residues long. In DNA form, the CDR3 reads TGTGCCAGCAGCCAAGAAGAAGCGGGGAGAGGGGAGCAGTACTTC. Its protein is CASSQEEAGRGEQYF.

This chain uses TRBV9 with TRBJ2-5, with D perhaps TRBD1 (6 bases). Germline CDR1 reads SGDLS; CDR2 reads YYNGEE. The V end lost 5 bases, the J end lost 6 bases, and 17 bases lay between the germline ends. CDR3 length: 14 amino acids. CDR3 sequence reads: CASSPATGSQTQYF. In DNA form, the CDR3 reads TGTGCCAGCAGTCCCGCTACAGGGAGCCAGACCCAGTACTTC.